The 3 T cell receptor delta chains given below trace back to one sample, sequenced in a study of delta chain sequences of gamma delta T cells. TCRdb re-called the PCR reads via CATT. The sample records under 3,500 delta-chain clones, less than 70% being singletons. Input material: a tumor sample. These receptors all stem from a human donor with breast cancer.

CDR3 sequence reads: CAFGLVHTTGGYVTDKLIF. CDR3 DNA: TGTGCCTTTGGATTAGTTCACACGACTGGGGGATACGTGACCGATAAACTCATCTTT. The chain couples TRDV3 to TRDJ1, with 13 bases matching TRDD3. Trimming at V came to 2 bases and at J to 2 bases, leaving 17 bases not matched to a gene. Germline loops: CDR1 TVYSNPD, CDR2 GDNSRS (reference sequence). This CDR3 spans 19 amino acids.

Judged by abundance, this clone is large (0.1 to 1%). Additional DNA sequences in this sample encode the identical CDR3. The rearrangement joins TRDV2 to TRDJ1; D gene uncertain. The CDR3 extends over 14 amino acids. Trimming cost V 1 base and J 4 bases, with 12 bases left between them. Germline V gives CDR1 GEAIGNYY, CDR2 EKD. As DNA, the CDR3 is TGTGCCTGTGACACTGTTTCCCCGGACGATAAACTCATCTTT. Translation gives CACDTVSPDDKLIF.

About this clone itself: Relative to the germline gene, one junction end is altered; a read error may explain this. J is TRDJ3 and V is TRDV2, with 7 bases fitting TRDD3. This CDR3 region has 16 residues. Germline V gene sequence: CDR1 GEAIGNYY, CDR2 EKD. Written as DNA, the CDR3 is TGCGCCTCTAACTCGGGGGATCCGTGGCACACCCGACAGATGATTTTT. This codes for CASNSGDPWHTRQMIF.